This T cell receptor (beta chain) was retrieved from a study of control samples from healthy donors and cancer patients. TCRdb's table, derived via immunoSEQ multiplex PCR, lists solely in-frame clones and lacks some. The data show 170,000 or so clones, about 93% seen once. This receptor was identified in a man aged 18 to 30 in good health. Sequencing was performed on blood.

The CDR3 spells CASSSYSSNSPLHF. As DNA, the CDR3 is TGTGCCAGCAGCTCCTACAGCAGTAATTCACCCCTCCACTTT. V usage is TRBV5-6 and J usage is TRBJ1-6; the D is unclear. V shed 3 bases and J shed 6 bases, with 10 bases lying between them. CDR3 length equals 14 residues. Germline V CDR1 and CDR2: SGHDT, YYEEEE.